This is a list of T cell receptor beta chains from one sample in a study of blood T cell repertoires in COVID-19. Profiling relied on immunoSEQ multiplex PCR, and the TCRdb table lists in-frame clones only, not all of them. Of about 82,000 clones in the sample, around 78% were seen once. The specimen was peripheral blood. These receptors came from a man aged 60-69 years with COVID-19, enrolled during active disease. Each CDR3 is given with its conserved first and last residue. Each record gives: V gene, clone size, J gene, D gene, CDR3 DNA, CDR3 protein. A D gene is named only where the DNA matches it firmly. Only some rows state a clone size, as once, few, many or a class for expanded clones.

V: TRBV18; size: many; J: TRBJ2-5; D: .; DNA: TGTGCCAGCTCACCAAACCAGAACCAAGAGACCCAGTACTTC; CDR3: CASSPNQNQETQYF
V: TRBV5-1; size: .; J: TRBJ1-6; D: .; DNA: TGCGCCAGCAGCTTGGCCGGGTCGAGGTATAATTCACCCCTCCACTTT; CDR3: CASSLAGSRYNSPLHF
V: TRBV7-2; size: .; J: TRBJ2-6; D: TRBD2; DNA: TGTGCCAGCAGTGTAGCGGGGGCTGGGGCCAACGTCCTGACTTTC; CDR3: CASSVAGAGANVLTF
V: TRBV11-2; size: .; J: TRBJ1-2; D: .; DNA: TGTGCCAGCAGCTTAGGGGTCGGGGGGACCTATGGCTACACCTTC; CDR3: CASSLGVGGTYGYTF
V: TRBV7-2; size: .; J: TRBJ1-5; D: .; DNA: TGTGCCAGCAGCCCAACGACGGGAAATCAGCCCCAGCATTTT; CDR3: CASSPTTGNQPQHF
V: TRBV15; size: once; J: TRBJ2-1; D: .; DNA: TGTGCCACCAGCAGAGTGAAGGAGAATGAGCAGTTCTTC; CDR3: CATSRVKENEQFF
V: TRBV5-1; size: .; J: TRBJ2-1; D: TRBD2; DNA: TGCGCCAGCAGCTTAGCGGGGCCGTACAATGAGCAGTTCTTC; CDR3: CASSLAGPYNEQFF
V: TRBV2; size: .; J: TRBJ1-2; D: .; DNA: TGTGCCAGCAGCGAGGACACTCCTCTGTATGGCTACACCTTC; CDR3: CASSEDTPLYGYTF
V: TRBV7-3; size: many; J: TRBJ1-3; D: TRBD1; DNA: TGTGCCAGCAGCATGACAGGGGGTACATCTGGAAACACCATATATTTT; CDR3: CASSMTGGTSGNTIYF
V: TRBV14; size: .; J: TRBJ1-5; D: .; DNA: TGTGCCAGCAGCTCCCGAGGGCGACAGCCCCAGCATTTT; CDR3: CASSSRGRQPQHF
V: TRBV6-5; size: .; J: TRBJ1-2; D: .; DNA: TGTGCCAGCAGTTACTCCCCGCAGGGATATGTCTACACCTTC; CDR3: CASSYSPQGYVYTF
V: TRBV6-5; size: .; J: TRBJ1-1; D: TRBD1; DNA: TGTGCCAGCAGTAAGGACAGGGCCAACACTGAAGCTTTCTTT; CDR3: CASSKDRANTEAFF
V: TRBV19; size: .; J: TRBJ1-5; D: TRBD1; DNA: TGTGCCAGTGGGCTGACAGGGGATTATCAGCCCCAGCATTTT; CDR3: CASGLTGDYQPQHF
V: TRBV24-1; size: .; J: TRBJ2-7; D: .; DNA: TGTGCCACCAGTGACGGCGACTTGAGGCAGTACTTC; CDR3: CATSDGDLRQYF
V: TRBV6-5; size: .; J: TRBJ2-5; D: .; DNA: TGTGCCAGCAAACGTAGGCGGACACAAGAGACCCAGTACTTC; CDR3: CASKRRRTQETQYF
V: TRBV5-4; size: .; J: TRBJ2-7; D: .; DNA: TGTGCCAGCAGCTTTTGGAGCTCCTACGAGCAGTACTTC; CDR3: CASSFWSSYEQYF
V: TRBV5-1; size: .; J: TRBJ2-3; D: .; DNA: TGCGCCAGCAGCTTGGAATTCGGGGATACGCAGTATTTT; CDR3: CASSLEFGDTQYF
V: TRBV2; size: .; J: TRBJ2-1; D: TRBD2; DNA: TGTGCCAGCAGTTACCTTAGCGGGGGGGCCGGCAATGAGCAGTTCTTC; CDR3: CASSYLSGGAGNEQFF
V: TRBV7-2; size: .; J: TRBJ1-5; D: .; DNA: TGTGCCAGCAGCCTGATGGGAGGCGGCAATCAGCCCCAGCATTTT; CDR3: CASSLMGGGNQPQHF
V: TRBV2; size: .; J: TRBJ1-6; D: TRBD1; DNA: TGTGCCAGCAGGGTCTTACAGGGGAAAGACAATAATTCACCCCTCCACTTT; CDR3: CASRVLQGKDNNSPLHF
V: TRBV5-3; size: .; J: TRBJ2-1; D: TRBD2; DNA: TGTGCCAGAAGCACGGGACTAGGTAGCTCCTACAATGAGCAGTTCTTC; CDR3: CARSTGLGSSYNEQFF
V: TRBV29-1; size: .; J: TRBJ2-2; D: TRBD1; DNA: TGCAGCGTTGAAGATACGGGACAGGGGGATGAGGAGCTGTTTTTT; CDR3: CSVEDTGQGDEELFF
V: TRBV5-1; size: .; J: TRBJ1-1; D: .; DNA: TGCGCCAGCAGCTTGAGGGGAAACACTGAAGCTTTCTTT; CDR3: CASSLRGNTEAFF
V: TRBV5-4; size: once; J: TRBJ2-1; D: TRBD2; DNA: TGTGCCAGCAGCCTCCGGGACCAAGGGAGGGAGTTCTTC; CDR3: CASSLRDQGREFF
V: TRBV6-2/TRBV6-3; size: .; J: TRBJ2-4; D: TRBD2; DNA: TGTGCCAGCAGTTACTCCCAGGGAGGGCGGGCCAAAAACATTCAGTACTTC; CDR3: CASSYSQGGRAKNIQYF